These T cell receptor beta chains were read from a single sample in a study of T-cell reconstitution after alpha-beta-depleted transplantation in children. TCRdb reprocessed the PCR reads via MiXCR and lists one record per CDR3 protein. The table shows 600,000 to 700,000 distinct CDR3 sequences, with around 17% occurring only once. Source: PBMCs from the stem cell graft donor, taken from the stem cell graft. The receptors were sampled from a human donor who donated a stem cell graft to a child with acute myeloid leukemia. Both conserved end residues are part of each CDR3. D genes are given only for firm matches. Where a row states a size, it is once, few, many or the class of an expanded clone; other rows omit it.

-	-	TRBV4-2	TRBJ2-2	CASSQNGARGETGELFF	TGTGCCAGCAGCCAAAACGGGGCTCGTGGTGAAACCGGGGAGCTGTTTTTT
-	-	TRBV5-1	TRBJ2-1	CASSDGGLSYNEQFF	TGCGCCAGCAGCGACGGGGGCCTCTCCTACAATGAGCAGTTCTTC
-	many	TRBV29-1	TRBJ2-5	CSVGRSLTGRAGETQYF	TGCAGCGTAGGACGCTCCTTGACAGGGCGAGCGGGGGAGACCCAGTACTTC
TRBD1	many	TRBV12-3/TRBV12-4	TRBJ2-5	CASSTGGAETQYF	TGTGCCAGCAGTACAGGGGGCGCAGAGACCCAGTACTTC
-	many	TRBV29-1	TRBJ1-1	CSVGYGTEAFF	TGCAGCGTTGGGTACGGAACTGAAGCTTTCTTT
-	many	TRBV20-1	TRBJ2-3	CSATRGGSTDTQYF	TGCAGTGCCACCAGGGGAGGGAGCACAGATACGCAGTATTTT
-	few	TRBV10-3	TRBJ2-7	CAISEVFSPREQYF	TGTGCCATCAGTGAAGTTTTCAGCCCCCGCGAGCAGTACTTC
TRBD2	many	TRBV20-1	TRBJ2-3	CSAGPRTRRDTQYF	TGCAGTGCTGGACCACGGACTAGAAGAGATACGCAGTATTTT
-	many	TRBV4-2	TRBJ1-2	CASSQDIWQYGYTF	TGTGCCAGCAGCCAAGATATATGGCAGTATGGCTACACCTTC
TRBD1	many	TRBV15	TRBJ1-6	CATSRAGTGSSPLHF	TGTGCCACCAGCAGAGCCGGGACAGGGTCTTCACCCCTCCACTTT
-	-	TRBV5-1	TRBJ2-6	CASSITGFSGANVLTF	TGCGCCAGCAGCATTACAGGGTTCTCTGGGGCCAACGTCCTGACTTTC
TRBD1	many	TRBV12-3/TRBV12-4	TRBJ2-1	CASSPWTGGSYNEQFF	TGTGCCAGCAGCCCGTGGACAGGGGGGTCCTACAATGAGCAGTTCTTC
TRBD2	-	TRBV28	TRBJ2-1	CASSKAGGRLNEQFF	TGTGCCAGCAGTAAAGCGGGGGGCCGCCTCAATGAGCAGTTCTTC
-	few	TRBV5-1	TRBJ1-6	CASSAEGTSPLHF	TGCGCCAGCAGCGCTGAGGGGACTTCACCCCTCCACTTT
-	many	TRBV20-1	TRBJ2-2	CSALRGGGASGELFF	TGCAGTGCTCTCAGAGGTGGCGGGGCGAGCGGGGAGCTGTTTTTT
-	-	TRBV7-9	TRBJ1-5	CASRPQGGNQPQHF	TGTGCCAGCAGGCCACAGGGAGGCAATCAGCCCCAGCATTTT
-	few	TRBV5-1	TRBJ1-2	CASSLEPGDYGYTF	TGCGCCAGCAGCTTGGAACCGGGAGACTATGGCTACACCTTC
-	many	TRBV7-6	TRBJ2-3	CASSLGGARDTQYF	TGTGCCAGCAGCTTAGGAGGGGCCAGGGATACGCAGTATTTT
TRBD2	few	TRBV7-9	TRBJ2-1	CASSLELAGGPNEQFF	TGTGCCAGCAGCTTAGAACTAGCGGGGGGACCCAATGAGCAGTTCTTC
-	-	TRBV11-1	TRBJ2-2	CASSFGSAGNTGELFF	TGTGCCAGCAGCTTTGGATCGGCAGGGAACACCGGGGAGCTGTTTTTT
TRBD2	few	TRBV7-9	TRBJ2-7	CASSGGLAGPSYEQYF	TGTGCCAGCAGCGGGGGACTAGCGGGCCCCTCCTACGAGCAGTACTTC
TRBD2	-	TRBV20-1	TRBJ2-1	CSAREGTGTSGGRWQFF	TGCAGTGCTAGAGAGGGCACCGGGACTAGCGGGGGGAGGTGGCAGTTCTTC
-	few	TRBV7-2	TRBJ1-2	CASSLEVVGYGYTF	TGTGCCAGCAGCTTAGAGGTCGTTGGCTATGGCTACACCTTC
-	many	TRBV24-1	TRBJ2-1	CATSAQFYNEQFF	TGTGCCACCAGTGCACAGTTTTACAATGAGCAGTTCTTC
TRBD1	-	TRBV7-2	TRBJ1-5	CASSLRTGVDQPQHF	TGTGCCAGCAGCTTACGGACAGGGGTGGATCAGCCCCAGCATTTT
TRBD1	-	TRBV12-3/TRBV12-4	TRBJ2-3	CASSFLRQGSSTDTQYF	TGTGCCAGCAGTTTTTTGAGACAGGGATCTAGCACAGATACGCAGTATTTT
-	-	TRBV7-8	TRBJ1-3	CASSLGGYENTIYF	TGTGCCAGCAGCTTAGGAGGGTATGAAAACACCATATATTTT
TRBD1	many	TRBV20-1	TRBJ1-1	CSASLPRGRSTEAFF	TGCAGTGCTAGCCTCCCCAGGGGGCGAAGCACTGAAGCTTTCTTT
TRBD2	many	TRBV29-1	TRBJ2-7	CSVEDRASGGVDEQYF	TGCAGCGTTGAAGATAGAGCGAGCGGGGGTGTCGACGAGCAGTACTTC
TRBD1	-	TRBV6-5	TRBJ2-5	CASSYRDSRKETQYF	TGTGCCAGCAGCTACAGGGACAGTAGAAAAGAGACCCAGTACTTC
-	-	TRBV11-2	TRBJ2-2	CASSLEPISNTGELFF	TGTGCCAGCAGCTTAGAACCTATATCGAACACCGGGGAGCTGTTTTTT
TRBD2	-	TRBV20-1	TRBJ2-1	CSAIPPGLANEQFF	TGCAGTGCTATCCCTCCCGGACTAGCCAATGAGCAGTTCTTC
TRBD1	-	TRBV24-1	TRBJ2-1	CATTGTGYNEQFF	TGTGCCACCACCGGGACAGGGTACAATGAGCAGTTCTTC
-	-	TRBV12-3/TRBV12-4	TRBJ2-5	CASGGTHQETQYF	TGTGCCAGCGGCGGGACTCATCAAGAGACCCAGTACTTC
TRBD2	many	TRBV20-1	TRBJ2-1	CSARDSLAGSYNEQFF	TGCAGTGCTAGAGATTCTTTAGCGGGTTCCTACAATGAGCAGTTCTTC
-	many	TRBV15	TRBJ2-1	CATSSDARRTGEQFF	TGTGCCACCAGCAGCGACGCCCGGCGTACAGGTGAGCAGTTCTTC
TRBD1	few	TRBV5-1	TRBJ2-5	CASRRDRGQETQYF	TGCGCCAGCAGGAGGGACAGGGGACAAGAGACCCAGTACTTC
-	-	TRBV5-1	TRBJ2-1	CASSLSGSRFNEQFF	TGCGCCAGCAGCTTAAGCGGGTCACGTTTCAATGAGCAGTTCTTC
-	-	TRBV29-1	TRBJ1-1	CSVEGGKLNTEAFF	TGCAGCGTTGAAGGGGGCAAGTTAAACACTGAAGCTTTCTTT
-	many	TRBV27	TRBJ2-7	CASSLSRQGHEQYF	TGTGCCAGCAGTTTATCGAGGCAGGGCCACGAGCAGTACTTC
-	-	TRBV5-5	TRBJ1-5	CASSQENQPQHF	TGTGCCAGCAGCCAAGAAAATCAGCCCCAGCATTTT
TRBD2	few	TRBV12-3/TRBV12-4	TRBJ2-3	CASSFGTSITDTQYF	TGTGCCAGCAGTTTCGGGACTAGTATAACAGATACGCAGTATTTT
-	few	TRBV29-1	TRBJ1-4	CSVPFRGENEKLFF	TGCAGCGTGCCGTTTCGAGGGGAAAATGAAAAACTGTTTTTT
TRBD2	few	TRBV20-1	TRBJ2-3	CSASRTSGATDTQYF	TGCAGTGCTTCCCGGACTAGCGGGGCCACAGATACGCAGTATTTT
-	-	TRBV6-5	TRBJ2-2	CASSYSISQSGELFF	TGTGCCAGCAGTTACTCGATTTCCCAGTCCGGGGAGCTGTTTTTT
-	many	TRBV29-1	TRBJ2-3	CSVRSGNTDTQYF	TGCAGCGTCCGGTCGGGGAACACAGATACGCAGTATTTT
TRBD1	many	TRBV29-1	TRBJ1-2	CSVVRDSLVHTF	TGCAGCGTTGTTCGGGACAGCCTTGTTCACACCTTC
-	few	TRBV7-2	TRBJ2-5	CASSRDFEETQYF	TGTGCCAGCAGCCGGGACTTCGAAGAGACCCAGTACTTC
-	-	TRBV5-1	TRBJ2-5	CASSLAPDRQKTQYF	TGCGCCAGCAGCTTGGCGCCGGACAGACAAAAGACCCAGTACTTC
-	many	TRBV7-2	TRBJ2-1	CASSLGWGPGNEQFF	TGTGCCAGCAGCTTAGGTTGGGGACCGGGGAATGAGCAGTTCTTC
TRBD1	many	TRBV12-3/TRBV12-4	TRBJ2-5	CASTLDRGPQETQYF	TGTGCCAGCACCCTCGACAGGGGGCCTCAAGAGACCCAGTACTTC
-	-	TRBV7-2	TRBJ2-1	CASSLAWSTSYNAQFF	TGTGCCAGCAGCTTAGCGTGGTCAACCTCCTACAATGCGCAGTTCTTC
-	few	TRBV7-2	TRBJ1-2	CASSLEVVPYGYTF	TGTGCCAGCAGCTTAGAGGTGGTGCCCTATGGCTACACCTTC
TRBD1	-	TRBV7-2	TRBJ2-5	CASSSDRGLPAETQYF	TGTGCCAGCAGCTCGGACAGGGGGCTCCCAGCAGAGACCCAGTACTTC
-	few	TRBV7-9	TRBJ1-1	CASSQLGNTEAFF	TGTGCCAGCAGCCAGCTGGGGAACACTGAAGCTTTCTTT
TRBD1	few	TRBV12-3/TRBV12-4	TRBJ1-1	CASRLWTGGVGNTEAFF	TGTGCCAGCAGACTCTGGACAGGGGGCGTCGGGAACACTGAAGCTTTCTTT